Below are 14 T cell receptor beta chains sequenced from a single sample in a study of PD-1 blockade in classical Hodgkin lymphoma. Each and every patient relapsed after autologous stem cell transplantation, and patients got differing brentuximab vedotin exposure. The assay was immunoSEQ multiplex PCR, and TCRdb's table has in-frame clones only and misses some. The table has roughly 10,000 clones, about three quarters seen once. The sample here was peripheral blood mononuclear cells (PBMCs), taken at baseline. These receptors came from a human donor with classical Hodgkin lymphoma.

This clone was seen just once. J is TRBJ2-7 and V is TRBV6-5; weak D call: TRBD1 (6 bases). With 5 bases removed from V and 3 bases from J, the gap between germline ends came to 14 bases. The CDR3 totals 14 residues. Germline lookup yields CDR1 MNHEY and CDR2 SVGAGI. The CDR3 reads CASSATDRNYEQYF. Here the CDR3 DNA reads TGTGCCAGCAGTGCAACGGACAGAAACTACGAGCAGTACTTC.

The CDR3 nucleotides are TGTGCCAGCAGCTTACAAGAGACCCAGTACTTC. Encoded protein: CASSLQETQYF. The V gene is TRBV5-5, the J gene TRBJ2-5; D is ambiguous. The CDR3 has 11 amino acids. With 2 bases removed from V and 2 bases from J, the gap between germline ends came to 1 base. CDR1 is SGHKS and CDR2 is YYEKEE in the germline V gene (reference sequence).

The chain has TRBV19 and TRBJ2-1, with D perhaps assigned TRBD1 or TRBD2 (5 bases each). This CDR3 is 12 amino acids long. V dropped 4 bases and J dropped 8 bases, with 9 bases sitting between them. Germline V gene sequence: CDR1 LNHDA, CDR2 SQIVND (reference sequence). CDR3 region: CASSRDGDEQFF. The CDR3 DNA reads TGTGCCAGTAGTAGGGACGGCGATGAGCAGTTCTTC.

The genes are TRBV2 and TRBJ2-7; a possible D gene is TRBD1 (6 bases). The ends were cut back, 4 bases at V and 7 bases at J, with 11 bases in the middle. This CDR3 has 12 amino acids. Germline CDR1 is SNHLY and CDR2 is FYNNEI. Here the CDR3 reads CASSVGTPEQYF. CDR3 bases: TGTGCCAGCAGTGTCGGGACACCTGAGCAGTACTTC.

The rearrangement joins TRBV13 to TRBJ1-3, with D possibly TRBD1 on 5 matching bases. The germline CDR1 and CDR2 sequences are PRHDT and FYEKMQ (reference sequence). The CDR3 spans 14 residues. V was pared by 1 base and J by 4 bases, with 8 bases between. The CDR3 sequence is CASSLEAGGNTIYF. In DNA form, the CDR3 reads TGTGCCAGCAGCTTAGAGGCAGGGGGAAACACCATATATTTT.

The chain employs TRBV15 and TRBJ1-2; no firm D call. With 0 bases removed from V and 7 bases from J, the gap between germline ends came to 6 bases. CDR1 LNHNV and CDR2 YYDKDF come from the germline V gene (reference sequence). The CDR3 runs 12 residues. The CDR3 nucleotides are TGTGCCACCAGCAGAGATCCTGGTGGCTACACCTTC. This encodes CATSRDPGGYTF.

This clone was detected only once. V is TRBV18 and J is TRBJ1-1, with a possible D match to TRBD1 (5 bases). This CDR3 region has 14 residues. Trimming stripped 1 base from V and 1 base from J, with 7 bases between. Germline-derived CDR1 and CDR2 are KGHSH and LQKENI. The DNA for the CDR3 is TGTGCCAGCTCACCACTGACAGAGAACACTGAAGCTTTCTTT. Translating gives CASSPLTENTEAFF.

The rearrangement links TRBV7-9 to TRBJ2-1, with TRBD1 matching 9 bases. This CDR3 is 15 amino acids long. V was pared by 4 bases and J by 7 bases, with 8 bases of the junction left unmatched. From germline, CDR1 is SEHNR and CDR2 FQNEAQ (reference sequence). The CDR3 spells CASSSGQGMENEQFF. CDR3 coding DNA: TGTGCCAGCAGCTCTGGACAGGGGATGGAAAATGAGCAGTTCTTC.

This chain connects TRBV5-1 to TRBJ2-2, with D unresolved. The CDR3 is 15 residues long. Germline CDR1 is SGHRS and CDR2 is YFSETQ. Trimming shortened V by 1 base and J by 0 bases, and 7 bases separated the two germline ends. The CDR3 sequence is CASSLTPANTGELFF. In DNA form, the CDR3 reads TGCGCCAGCAGCTTGACGCCAGCGAACACCGGGGAGCTGTTTTTT.

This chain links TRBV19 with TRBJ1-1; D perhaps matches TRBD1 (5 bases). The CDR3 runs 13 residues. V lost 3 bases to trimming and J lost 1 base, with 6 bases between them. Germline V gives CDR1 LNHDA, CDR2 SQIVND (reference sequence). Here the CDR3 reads CASSIRENTEAFF. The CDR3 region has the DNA TGTGCCAGTAGTATCAGGGAGAACACTGAAGCTTTCTTT.

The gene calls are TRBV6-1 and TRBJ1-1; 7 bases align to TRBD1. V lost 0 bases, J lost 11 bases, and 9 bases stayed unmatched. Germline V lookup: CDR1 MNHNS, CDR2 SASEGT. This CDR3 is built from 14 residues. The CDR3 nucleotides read TGTGCCAGCAGTGAAGCTCCCGGGACAGCAGTCGCTTTCTTT. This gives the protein CASSEAPGTAVAFF.

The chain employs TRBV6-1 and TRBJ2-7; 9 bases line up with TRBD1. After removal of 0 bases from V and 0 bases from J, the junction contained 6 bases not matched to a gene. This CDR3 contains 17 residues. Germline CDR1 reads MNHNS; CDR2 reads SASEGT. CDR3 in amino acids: CASSEARGTGISYEQYF. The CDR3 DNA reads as TGTGCCAGCAGTGAAGCGAGAGGGACAGGGATCTCCTACGAGCAGTACTTC.

For the CDR3, the DNA is TGTGCCTGGAGTGTTGTTTATCGGGGTCGGGACGAGCAGTACTTC. This translates into CAWSVVYRGRDEQYF. The chain combines TRBV30 with TRBJ2-7; D might be TRBD2 (5 bases). This CDR3 spans 15 amino acids. Looked up from germline, CDR1 is GTSNPN and CDR2 is SVGIG (reference sequence). V was shortened by 0 bases and J by 5 bases, with 17 bases between the two germline ends.

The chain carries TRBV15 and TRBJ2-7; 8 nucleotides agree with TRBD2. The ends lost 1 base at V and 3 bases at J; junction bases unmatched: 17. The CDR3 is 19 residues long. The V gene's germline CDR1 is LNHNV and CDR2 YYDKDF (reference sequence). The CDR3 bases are TGTGCCACCAGCAGAGGTGGGGGGGACTGGATAGCGGGAAACTACGAGCAGTACTTC. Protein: CATSRGGGDWIAGNYEQYF.